This T cell receptor (beta chain) was profiled in a study of blood T cell repertoires in COVID-19. Study-wide background: The United States, Italy and Spain supplied acute and convalescent COVID-19 samples. Sources were T cells, B-cell-depleted T cells, or PBMCs; the material itself was cDNA or gDNA.

The CDR3 runs to 17 residues. CDR1 and CDR2 from the germline V gene are SGHVS and FQNEAQ. With 2 bases clipped from V and 3 bases from J, the junction kept 7 bases outside the gene matches. The data were produced by immunoSEQ multiplex PCR, yet TCRdb's version contains in-frame clones alone and is incomplete. The sample comprises about 71,000 clones, roughly 88% of which are singletons, and 2% rests with the top ten. Material: peripheral blood. This clonotype was sampled from a man aged 25 to 45 with acute or convalescent COVID-19. This sequence joins TRBV7-8 and TRBJ2-2; 9 bases map to TRBD2. The CDR3 DNA is TGTGCCAGCAGCTTACCGCGGGGGGGCGCAGACACCGGGGAGCTGTTTTTT. Translated, it gives CASSLPRGGADTGELFF. Together with reference TRBV7-8 and TRBJ2-2, the CDR3 gives the full variable domain: GAGVSQSPRYKVAKRGQDVALRCDPISGHVSLFWYQQALGQGPEFLTYFQNEAQLDKSGLPSDRFFAERPEGSVSTLKIQRTQQEDSAVYLCASSLPRGGADTGELFFGEGSRLTVL.